The TCR beta chain under discussion was sequenced for a study of Ad26.COV2.S vaccination and SARS-CoV-2 variants. On the study more broadly: By the intramuscular route, Ad26.COV2.S was given once, or twice 56 days apart. Findings of the study overall: Vaccine recipients surpassed placebo recipients in spike-specific TCR breadth. Non-spike TCR breadth was similar in vaccine and placebo recipients.

As to treatment: some 20 received Ad26.COV2.S at low or high dose, single or two shots; about 5 received placebo; per-sample allocation not given. On day 63 after the first injection, vaccine and placebo recipients gave samples. In the vaccine, an Ad26 vector expressed the SARS-CoV-2 spike of the Wuhan strain. Sequencing used immunoSEQ multiplex PCR; TCRdb keeps in-frame clones, though not all of them. The data show 380,000 or so clones, with roughly 90% seen just once and around 5% held by the top ten. Germline V gives CDR1 MDHEN, CDR2 SYDVKM. V lost 6 bases, J lost 9 bases, and 5 bases stayed unmatched. The CDR3 loop spans 11 amino acids. As to this clone: Its antigen is unknown.

The J gene is TRBJ2-7, the V gene TRBV28; TRBD2 matches 7 bases. Source: peripheral blood, taken in a trial of Ad26.COV2.S vaccine versus placebo. The TCR sequence derives from a person between 18 and 65 years old who received the Ad26.COV2.S COVID-19 vaccine or a placebo. As DNA, the CDR3 is TGTGCCAGCAGGGAGAGACTAGCGCAGTACTTC. It yields the protein CASRERLAQYF.